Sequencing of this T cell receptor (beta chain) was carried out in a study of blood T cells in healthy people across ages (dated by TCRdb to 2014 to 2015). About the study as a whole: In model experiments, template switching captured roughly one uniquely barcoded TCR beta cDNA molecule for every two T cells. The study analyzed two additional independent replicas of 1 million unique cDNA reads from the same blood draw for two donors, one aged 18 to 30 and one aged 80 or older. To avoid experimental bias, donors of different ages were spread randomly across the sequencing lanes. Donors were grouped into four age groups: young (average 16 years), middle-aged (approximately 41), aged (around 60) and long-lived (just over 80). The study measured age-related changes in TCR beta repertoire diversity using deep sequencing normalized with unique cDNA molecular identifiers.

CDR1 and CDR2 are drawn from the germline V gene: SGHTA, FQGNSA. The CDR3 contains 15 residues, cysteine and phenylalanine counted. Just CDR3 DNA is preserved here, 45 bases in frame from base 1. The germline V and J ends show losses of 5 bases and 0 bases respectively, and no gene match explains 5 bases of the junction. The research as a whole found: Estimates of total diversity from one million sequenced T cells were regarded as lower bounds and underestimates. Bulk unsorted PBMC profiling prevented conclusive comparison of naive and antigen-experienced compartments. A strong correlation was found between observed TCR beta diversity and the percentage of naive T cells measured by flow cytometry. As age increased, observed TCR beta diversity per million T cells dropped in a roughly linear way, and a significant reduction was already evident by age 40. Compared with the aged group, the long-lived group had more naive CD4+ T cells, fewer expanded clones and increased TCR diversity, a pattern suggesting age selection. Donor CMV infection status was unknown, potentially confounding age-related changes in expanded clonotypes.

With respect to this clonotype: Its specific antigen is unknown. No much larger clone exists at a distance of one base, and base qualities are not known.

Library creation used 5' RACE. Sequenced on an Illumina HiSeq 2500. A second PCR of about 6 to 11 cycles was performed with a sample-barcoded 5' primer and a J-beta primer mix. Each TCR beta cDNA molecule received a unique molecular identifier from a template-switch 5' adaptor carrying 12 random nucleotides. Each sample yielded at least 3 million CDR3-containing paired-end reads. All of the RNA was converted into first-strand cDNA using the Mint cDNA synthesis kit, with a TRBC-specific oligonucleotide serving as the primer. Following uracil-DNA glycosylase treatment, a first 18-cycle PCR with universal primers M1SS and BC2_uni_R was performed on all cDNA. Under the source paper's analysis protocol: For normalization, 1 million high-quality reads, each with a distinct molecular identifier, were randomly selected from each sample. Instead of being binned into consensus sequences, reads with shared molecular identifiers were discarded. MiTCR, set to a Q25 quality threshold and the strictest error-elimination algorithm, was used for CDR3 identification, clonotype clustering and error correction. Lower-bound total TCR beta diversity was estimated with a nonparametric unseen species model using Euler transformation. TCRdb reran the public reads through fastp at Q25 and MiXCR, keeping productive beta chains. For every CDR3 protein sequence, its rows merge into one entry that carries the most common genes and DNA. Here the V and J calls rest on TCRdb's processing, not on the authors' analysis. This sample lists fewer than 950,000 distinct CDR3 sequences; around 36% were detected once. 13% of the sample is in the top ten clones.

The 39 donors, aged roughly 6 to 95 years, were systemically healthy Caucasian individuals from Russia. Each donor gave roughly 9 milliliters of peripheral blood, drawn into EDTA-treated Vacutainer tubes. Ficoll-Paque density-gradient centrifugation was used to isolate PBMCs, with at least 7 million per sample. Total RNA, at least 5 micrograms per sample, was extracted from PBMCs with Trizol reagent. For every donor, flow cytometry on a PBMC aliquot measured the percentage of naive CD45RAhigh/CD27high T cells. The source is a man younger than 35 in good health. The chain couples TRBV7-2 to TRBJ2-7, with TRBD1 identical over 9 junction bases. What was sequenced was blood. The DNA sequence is TGTGCCAGCAGCAGCAGGGACAGGGTCTCCTACGAGCAGTACTTC. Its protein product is CASSSRDRVSYEQYF.